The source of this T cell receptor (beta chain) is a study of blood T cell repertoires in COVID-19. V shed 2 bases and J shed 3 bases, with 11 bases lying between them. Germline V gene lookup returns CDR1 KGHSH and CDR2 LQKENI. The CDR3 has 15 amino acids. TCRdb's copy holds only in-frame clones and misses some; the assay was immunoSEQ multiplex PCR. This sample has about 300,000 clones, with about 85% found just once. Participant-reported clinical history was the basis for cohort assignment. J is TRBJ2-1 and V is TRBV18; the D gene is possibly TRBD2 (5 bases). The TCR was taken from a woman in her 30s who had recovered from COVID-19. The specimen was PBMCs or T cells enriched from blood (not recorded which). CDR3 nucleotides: TGTGCCAGCTCACCATGGCCGGCGGGCTACAATGAGCAGTTCTTC. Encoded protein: CASSPWPAGYNEQFF.